This T cell receptor (beta chain) was sequenced during a study of cytomegalovirus exposure and HLA in healthy donors. Germline loops: CDR1 MNHEY, CDR2 SVGAGI. V was clipped by 2 bases and J by 9 bases; unmatched bases: 7. CDR3 size: 15 residues. Comments on this clone: The antigen remains undetermined.

Study-level points and caveats: In a later analysis, an Asian-associated ancestry cluster reportedly showed fewer N-insertions than the approximately 640-donor mean. V- and J-gene trimming in TCR beta was tied to a missense DCLRE1C variant by an analysis performed later. Earlier findings revealed that most TCR beta V segments proved productive either about 87% or about 30% of the time.

This PCR relied on a set of 60 Vbeta primers and 13 Jbeta primers. Here immunoSEQ multiplex PCR was the method, and the copy in TCRdb shows in-frame clones only, minus some. This table has 100,000 to 150,000 clones, roughly 75% appearing once. The clonotype comes from a female donor in good health and CMV-seronegative. The V call is TRBV6-5, the J call TRBJ2-1, with TRBD1 identical over 10 bases. What was sequenced was PBMCs. CDR3 loop: CASSYEDRGGGEQFF. For the CDR3, the DNA is TGTGCCAGCAGTTACGAGGACAGGGGGGGTGGTGAGCAGTTCTTC.